Shown below are 30 T cell receptor beta chains from a single sample sequenced in a study of T cells in localized non-small cell lung cancer. Method: immunoSEQ multiplex PCR; TCRdb's copy keeps in-frame clones and lacks some. The table has tens of thousands of clones, roughly nine tenths seen once. Sequenced material: peripheral blood, taken before any cancer treatment. The receptors were gathered from a male donor aged 60 or older with stage III squamous cell lung carcinoma.

Worth noting for this clone: Germline is not matched at one junction end, which may reflect a read error. This chain links TRBV28 with TRBJ1-1; the D gene is possibly TRBD1 (5 bases). CDR3 length equals 11 residues. CDR1 MDHEN and CDR2 SYDVKM come from the germline V gene. CDR3 protein: CASSTGTRRVF. The CDR3 DNA reads TGTGCCAGCAGTACCGGGACCCGGAGGGTTTTT.

This sequence joins TRBV5-4 and TRBJ2-5; 9 positions match TRBD1. The V and J ends lost 5 bases and 4 bases, in that order; junction bases with no gene match: 9. The CDR3 has 15 residues. Germline lookup yields CDR1 SGHNT and CDR2 YYREEE (reference sequence). The CDR3 region is CASSPDRGSVETQYF. The CDR3 DNA sequence: TGTGCCAGCAGTCCTGACAGGGGGTCCGTAGAGACCCAGTACTTC.

The chain uses TRBV5-1 and TRBJ1-3; TRBD1 matches at 12 bases. The CDR3 consists of 16 residues. The V segment lost 3 bases and the J segment 3 bases; nucleotides outside the gene matches: 4. The germline gives CDR1 SGHRS, CDR2 YFSETQ. This CDR3 is CASSWGQGAVGNTIYF. As DNA, the CDR3 is TGCGCCAGCAGCTGGGGACAGGGGGCAGTTGGAAACACCATATATTTT.

V is TRBV7-9 and J is TRBJ2-5, with TRBD2 as a possible D gene (5 bases). The CDR3 runs to 14 residues. CDR1 and CDR2 (germline): SEHNR, FQNEAQ (reference sequence). Trimming removed 3 bases from V and 1 base from J, with 9 bases in between. The chain's CDR3 is CASSFLAAQETQYF. The CDR3, as DNA: TGTGCCAGCAGCTTCCTAGCAGCCCAAGAGACCCAGTACTTC.

The genes are TRBV29-1 and TRBJ2-5; the D gene is possibly TRBD2 (6 bases). From germline, CDR1 is SQVTM and CDR2 ANQGSEA. This CDR3 has 14 amino acids. V was shortened by 5 bases and J by 7 bases, with 20 bases between the two germline ends. The CDR3 here is CSVRGRRGVGTQYF. The CDR3 nucleotides are TGCAGCGTTAGGGGCCGCCGCGGGGTGGGGACCCAGTACTTC. The variable domain in full, completed from reference TRBV29-1 and TRBJ2-5, reads SAVISQKPSRDICQRGTSLTIQCQVDSQVTMMFWYRQQPGQSLTLIATANQGSEATYESGFVIDKFPISRPNLTFSTLTVSNMSPEDSSIYLCSVRGRRGVGTQYFGPGTRLLVL.

J is TRBJ2-7 and V is TRBV3-1 (or the pseudogene TRBV3-2); D gene ambiguous. The germline V gene encodes CDR1 LGHDT and CDR2 YNNKEL (reference sequence). The CDR3 has 9 residues. V lost 4 bases and J lost 7, with 2 bases in between. CDR3 nucleotides: TGTGCCAGCAGCCCTGAGCAGTACGTC. This gives the protein CASSPEQYV.

V usage is TRBV4-2 and J usage is TRBJ1-3, with D perhaps TRBD1 (5 bases). The CDR3 has 15 amino acids. V lost 0 bases and J 4 bases, leaving 10 bases between the germline ends. Germline-derived CDR1 and CDR2 are LGHNA and YNFKEQ. CDR3 protein: CASSQDLRGGNTIYF. The CDR3 region has the DNA TGTGCCAGCAGCCAAGATCTAAGGGGAGGAAACACCATATATTTT.

The rearrangement links TRBV29-1 to TRBJ1-2; D perhaps matches TRBD1 (5 bases). Germline-derived CDR1 and CDR2 are SQVTM and ANQGSEA. The CDR3 runs to 14 residues. Trimming shortened V by 5 bases and J by 0 bases, and 13 bases separated the two germline ends. CDR3 protein: CSVQPGLTNYGYTF. The CDR3 coding sequence is TGCAGCGTTCAACCGGGACTGACTAACTATGGCTACACCTTC.

This chain links TRBV20-1 with TRBJ2-5; D may be TRBD2 (6 bases). Germline V CDR1 and CDR2: DFQATT, SNEGSKA (reference sequence). Trimming cost V 3 bases and J 13 bases, with 9 bases left between them. This CDR3 region has 9 residues. CDR3 coding DNA: TGCAGTGCTAGCGGAGGGAGGTACTTC. Its translation is CSASGGRYF.

V and J are TRBV7-2 and TRBJ1-1, with D possibly being TRBD1 (5 bases). Trimming pared 1 base from V and 4 bases from J, leaving 13 bases between. From germline, CDR1 is SGHTA and CDR2 FQGNSA. This CDR3 is 15 amino acids long. The CDR3 DNA reads TGTGCCAGCAGCTTAGTTCTGGGGCGGTCCACTGAAGCTTTCTTT. It yields the protein CASSLVLGRSTEAFF.

The chain joins TRBV6-5 to TRBJ1-1; possibly TRBD1 for D (6 bases). The CDR3 spans 15 residues. V dropped 6 bases and J dropped 4 bases, with 18 bases sitting between them. The V gene's germline CDR1 is MNHEY and CDR2 SVGAGI. Here the CDR3 DNA reads TGTGCCAGCAGCAGAGGGGGGCGCGGCATCACTGAAGCTTTCTTT. This sequence encodes CASSRGGRGITEAFF.

Concerning this clone: The junction does not match germline at one end; this may be a read error. Other DNA variants within this sample encode the same CDR3. This chain joins TRBV6-5 and TRBJ1-1; TRBD1 is a possible D gene (5 bases). CDR1 is MNHEY, CDR2 SVGAGI, per germline. The CDR3 is 14 amino acids. CDR3 DNA: TGTGCCAGCAGTGCCACTCCAGGGTTCACTGAAGCCTTCTTT. It codes for CASSATPGFTEAFF.

This chain uses TRBV9 with TRBJ1-6; a possible D gene is TRBD1 (5 bases). The CDR3 spans 13 residues. V was clipped by 9 bases and J by 6 bases, with 13 bases between them. Germline V gives CDR1 SGDLS, CDR2 YYNGEE. In DNA, the CDR3 is TGTGCCACTGGCGGAGGGGTTAATTCACCCCTCCACTTT. It codes for CATGGGVNSPLHF.

V gene TRBV7-6 combines with J gene TRBJ1-2, with a weak D call TRBD1 (5 bases). The CDR3 consists of 13 residues. With 5 bases removed from V and 4 bases from J, the gap between germline ends came to 11 bases. Germline CDR1 is SGHVS and CDR2 is FNYEAQ. CDR3 bases: TGTGCCAGCAGCCCGGGGCCAGGCTATGGCTACACCTTC. Its protein is CASSPGPGYGYTF.

V gene TRBV6-1 combines with J gene TRBJ1-3; D is undetermined. Germline V gives CDR1 MNHNS, CDR2 SASEGT. Trimming pared 4 bases from V and 4 bases from J, leaving 2 bases between. This CDR3 has 11 residues. The CDR3 protein is CASSVGNTIYF. CDR3 DNA sequence: TGTGCCAGCAGTGTCGGAAACACCATATATTTT.

This chain connects TRBV11-2 to TRBJ2-7; 9 positions agree with TRBD1. Losses at the gene ends were 5 bases for V and 4 bases for J; bases not matched to a gene: 9. The CDR3 is 15 residues long. Germline V gene data show CDR1 as SGHAT and CDR2 as FQNNGV. CDR3 sequence: CASSTATGGGYEQYV. The CDR3 nucleotides are TGTGCCAGCAGCACCGCTACAGGGGGCGGTTACGAGCAGTACGTC.

V gene TRBV6-1 combines with J gene TRBJ2-2, with D hard to call. Germline CDR1 is MNHNS and CDR2 is SASEGT. This CDR3 comprises 14 residues. Between the trimmed V and J ends, which lost 10 bases and 4 bases, there was a span of 16 bases. The CDR3 sequence is CATPSFWGTGELFF. The CDR3, as DNA: TGTGCCACCCCAAGTTTCTGGGGCACCGGGGAGCTGTTTTTT.

The rearrangement uses TRBV6-1 and TRBJ2-7; possible D gene TRBD1, 6 bases. Per the germline V gene, CDR1 is MNHNS and CDR2 is SASEGT. The CDR3 extends over 14 amino acids. Trimming took off 6 bases at V and 0 bases at J, with 12 bases between the two ends. The CDR3 nucleotides read TGTGCCAGCAGCCCCCGAGGGGGCTCCTACGAGCAGTACTTC. Protein product: CASSPRGGSYEQYF.

Here the CDR3 DNA reads TGTGCCAGCAGCCCCCCGGGACTAGCGGGGGGGCTTTATACGCAGTATTTT. This encodes CASSPPGLAGGLYTQYF. The V call is TRBV13, the J call TRBJ2-3; 16 bases align to TRBD2. Germline assignment: CDR1 PRHDT and CDR2 FYEKMQ (reference sequence). The CDR3 has 17 amino acids. V lost 5 bases and J lost 7; bases outside the gene matches: 9.

The chain has TRBV7-2 and TRBJ1-4; 7 nucleotides align to TRBD1. This CDR3 spans 14 amino acids. In germline, CDR1 is SGHTA, CDR2 FQGNSA. Trimming at V came to 3 bases and at J to 8 bases, leaving 6 bases not matched to a gene. CDR3 protein: CASSFRQGGEKLFF. The DNA for the CDR3 is TGTGCCAGCAGCTTTAGACAGGGAGGGGAAAAACTGTTTTTT.

V usage is TRBV11-3 and J usage is TRBJ2-3; D not certain. Germline-derived CDR1 and CDR2 are SGHNT and YENEEA. Trimming took 4 bases from V and 2 from J, leaving 7 bases between them. This CDR3 spans 13 amino acids. The CDR3 nucleotides are TGTGCCAGCAGCTCCGGAGACACAGATACGCAGTATTTT. This encodes CASSSGDTDTQYF.

This clone is categorized as medium-sized (0.01 to 0.1%). The V and J genes are TRBV18 and TRBJ1-2; a possible D gene is TRBD1 (5 bases). The CDR3 is made up of 14 amino acids. The germline V gene has CDR1 KGHSH and CDR2 LQKENI. V was cut by 0 bases and J by 4 bases, with 9 bases left in between. The CDR3 loop reads CASSPPTESYGYTF. The CDR3 DNA reads as TGTGCCAGCTCACCACCGACAGAAAGCTATGGCTACACCTTC.

This clone has just one count. The chain couples TRBV10-3 to TRBJ1-1; TRBD1 agrees at 9 bases. CDR1 is ENHRY, CDR2 SYGVKD, per germline. With 0 bases clipped from V and 3 bases from J, the junction kept 5 bases outside the gene matches. The CDR3 covers 16 residues. The CDR3 DNA follows: TGTGCCATCAGTGAGTCAACAGGGGGCAGGGACACTGAAGCTTTCTTT. This translates into CAISESTGGRDTEAFF.

This clone has just a few counts. This chain uses TRBV28 with TRBJ2-3; 7 bases match TRBD2. This CDR3 has 13 amino acids. CDR1 is MDHEN and CDR2 is SYDVKM in the germline V gene. The V segment lost 5 bases and the J segment 3 bases; nucleotides outside the gene matches: 2. The CDR3: CASSGGGTDTQYF. CDR3 bases: TGTGCCAGCAGTGGCGGGGGTACAGATACGCAGTATTTT. Looking up the rest from reference TRBV28 and TRBJ2-3 gives the full variable domain: DVKVTQSSRYLVKRTGEKVFLECVQDMDHENMFWYRQDPGLGLRLIYFSYDVKMKEKGDIPEGYSVSREKKERFSLILESASTNQTSMYLCASSGGGTDTQYFGPGTRLTVL.

The table lists this clone with a count of one. The J gene is TRBJ2-7, the V gene TRBV27, with D possibly being TRBD1 or TRBD2 (5 bases each). Trimming left V 4 bases short and J 6 bases short, with 16 bases between. CDR1 and CDR2 from the germline V gene are MNHEY and SMNVEV (reference sequence). The CDR3 runs 14 residues. CDR3 coding DNA: TGTGCCAGCAGTTCCCTACCCCAGGGAGCCGAGCAGTACGTC. It yields the protein CASSSLPQGAEQYV.

The gene calls are TRBV19 and TRBJ2-1; TRBD2 agrees at 11 bases. CDR1 and CDR2 (germline): LNHDA, SQIVND (reference sequence). The ends lost 6 bases at V and 3 bases at J; junction bases unmatched: 1. The CDR3 runs 14 residues. The CDR3 nucleotides are TGTGCCAGTAGCGGGACTAGCGGCTACAATGAGCAGTTCTTC. As protein: CASSGTSGYNEQFF. Using reference TRBV19 and TRBJ2-1 for the parts outside the CDR3, the full variable domain is DGGITQSPKYLFRKEGQNVTLSCEQNLNHDAMYWYRQDPGQGLRLIYYSQIVNDFQKGDIAEGYSVSREKKESFPLTVTSAQKNPTAFYLCASSGTSGYNEQFFGPGTRLTVL.

The V call is TRBV7-9, the J call TRBJ2-2; possibly TRBD1 or TRBD2 for D (6 bases each). From germline, CDR1 is SEHNR and CDR2 FQNEAQ (reference sequence). This CDR3 is built from 13 residues. The CDR3 nucleotides read TGTGTCATCTCCGGGGGCGAGACCGGGGAGCTGTTTTTT. This gives the protein CVISGGETGELFF.

V is TRBV4-2 and J is TRBJ1-1; weak D call: TRBD1 (6 bases). The germline CDR1 and CDR2 sequences are LGHNA and YNFKEQ. The CDR3 extends over 13 amino acids. The ends were cut back, 0 bases at V and 11 bases at J, with 13 bases in the middle. The CDR3 protein is CASSQDTQGRAFF. DNA of the CDR3: TGTGCCAGCAGCCAAGACACACAGGGTCGGGCTTTCTTT.

V gene TRBV2 combines with J gene TRBJ2-5; TRBD2 aligns across 13 bases. The V and J ends lost 5 bases and 5 bases, in that order; junction bases with no gene match: 5. CDR1 is SNHLY, CDR2 FYNNEI, per germline. This CDR3 comprises 15 residues. The CDR3 DNA follows: TGTGCCAGCAGTCTGGGGACTAGCGGGGTCGAGACCCAGTACTTC. It is translated as CASSLGTSGVETQYF.

The chain couples TRBV5-6 to TRBJ1-1; D not resolved. Trimming shortened V by 4 bases and J by 1 base, and 14 bases separated the two germline ends. From germline, CDR1 is SGHDT and CDR2 YYEEEE. The CDR3 runs 15 residues. Here the CDR3 DNA reads TGTGCCAGCAGCGCGTGGGGAACGCGGAACACTGAAGCTTTCTTT. Protein: CASSAWGTRNTEAFF.